One and the same sample provided the 27 T cell receptor beta chains below, sequenced in a study of T cell repertoires in cytomegalovirus infection. TCRdb recomputed calls from the reads with MiXCR, one row per CDR3 protein. This table holds about 700,000 distinct CDR3 sequences, roughly 33% found once. No antigen has been assigned to these receptors. Sequences were derived from cultured PBMCs, sampled from culture after CMV antigen stimulation. All receptors derive from a human donor in good health (CMV status not recorded). Some clones in this sample may be carry-over from other donors' samples.

The CDR3 is CASSSKIRISRNTEAFF. The DNA of the CDR3 is TGTGCCAGTAGTTCCAAAATCCGTATCAGCCGGAACACTGAAGCTTTCTTT. V usage is TRBV19 and J usage is TRBJ1-1, with D hard to call. Trimming left V 5 bases short and J 1 base short, with 20 bases between. Germline V gene lookup returns CDR1 LNHDA and CDR2 SQIVND (reference sequence). The CDR3 runs to 17 residues.

This clonotype was seen more than once but under ten times. The chain employs TRBV4-1 and TRBJ2-1; D could derive from TRBD1 or TRBD2 (5 bases each). The CDR3 runs to 13 residues. V was pared by 4 bases and J by 9 bases, with 13 bases between. The V gene's germline CDR1 is MGHRA and CDR2 YSYEKL. In DNA, the CDR3 is TGCGCCAGCAGCCGTCGGGGCACCGGTGAGCAGTTCTTC. Translated: CASSRRGTGEQFF.

The chain employs TRBV5-1 and TRBJ2-3; maybe TRBD2 (6 bases). Germline CDR1 and CDR2: SGHRS and YFSETQ. With 5 bases removed from V and 2 bases from J, the gap between germline ends came to 18 bases. CDR3 length: 16 residues. CDR3 amino acids: CASRTGGGDFTDTQYF. CDR3 bases: TGCGCCAGCAGGACTGGTGGCGGGGACTTCACAGATACGCAGTATTTT. The full variable domain, rest sourced from reference TRBV5-1 and TRBJ2-3, is KAGVTQTPRYLIKTRGQQVTLSCSPISGHRSVSWYQQTPGQGLQFLFEYFSETQRNKGNFPGRFSGRQFSNSRSEMNVSTLELGDSALYLCASRTGGGDFTDTQYFGPGTRLTVL.

The CDR3 DNA follows: TGTGCCAGCAGCGGACTAATCCGCACAGATACGCAGTATTTT. Its translation: CASSGLIRTDTQYF. This chain joins TRBV6-1 and TRBJ2-3; weak D call: TRBD2 (6 bases). Germline CDR1 reads MNHNS; CDR2 reads SASEGT. V gave up 6 bases and J gave up 1 base, with 11 bases separating them. The CDR3 consists of 14 residues.

This sequence joins TRBV5-4 and TRBJ2-7, with 16 bases identical to TRBD2. Germline CDR1 SGHNT, CDR2 YYREEE (reference sequence). The CDR3 contains 18 residues. V shed 5 bases and J 5 bases; nucleotides not matched to a gene: 13. CDR3 residues: CASRSGTSGRAFTHEQYF. For the CDR3, the DNA is TGTGCCAGCAGGTCCGGGACTAGCGGGAGGGCCTTCACCCACGAGCAGTACTTC.

This chain links TRBV10-3 with TRBJ2-7, with 8 positions matching TRBD2. This CDR3 contains 11 residues. J gave up 5 bases and V 6 bases, and 0 bases lay outside the gene matches. Germline loops: CDR1 ENHRY, CDR2 SYGVKD. CDR3 residues: CAIRLADEQYF. The CDR3 DNA reads TGTGCCATCAGACTAGCGGACGAGCAGTACTTC.

The chain has TRBV19 and TRBJ1-5; 7 bases map to TRBD1. Unmatched junction bases numbered 8, after V lost 4 bases and J lost 2 bases. The CDR3 has 16 amino acids. The germline gives CDR1 LNHDA, CDR2 SQIVND (reference sequence). The CDR3 loop is CASSTATGEGNQPQHF. In nucleotides, the CDR3 is TGTGCCAGTAGTACCGCAACAGGGGAAGGCAATCAGCCCCAGCATTTT.

In its sample, this clonotype was seen many times. The V gene is TRBV7-9, the J gene TRBJ1-2; TRBD1 might be the D (5 bases). The CDR3 runs 13 residues. The germline gives CDR1 SEHNR, CDR2 FQNEAQ (reference sequence). Trimming pared 0 bases from V and 3 bases from J, leaving 5 bases between. CDR3 sequence reads: CASSLAGDYGYTF. For the CDR3, the DNA is TGTGCCAGCAGCTTAGCAGGGGACTATGGCTACACCTTC.

This clonotype was observed a few times. The chain carries TRBV7-6 and TRBJ1-5, with D perhaps TRBD1 (5 bases). V was cut by 5 bases and J by 5 bases, with 7 bases left in between. The CDR3 consists of 12 residues. Germline V lookup: CDR1 SGHVS, CDR2 FNYEAQ. DNA for the CDR3: TGTGCCAGCAGCGCGGGACATCAGCCCCAGCATTTT. It is translated as CASSAGHQPQHF.

This clonotype came up a few times. V usage is TRBV12-3 or TRBV12-4 and J usage is TRBJ1-2; tentatively, D is TRBD1 (5 bases). The V end was cut by 6 bases, the J end by 4 bases, with 12 bases between. CDR3 length: 13 amino acids. The CDR3 sequence is CASRQAPGYGYTF. Written as DNA, the CDR3 is TGTGCCAGCAGACAGGCCCCTGGCTATGGCTACACCTTC.

The chain carries TRBV20-1 and TRBJ2-3, with D possibly TRBD2 on 5 matching bases. CDR1 is DFQATT and CDR2 is SNEGSKA in the germline V gene (reference sequence). Trimming stripped 6 bases from V and 8 bases from J, with 18 bases between. CDR3 size: 13 residues. CDR3 coding DNA: TGCAGTGCCCAGACGGGGAGTGGTGGTACGCAGTATTTT. It is translated as CSAQTGSGGTQYF.

Only a few counts were recorded for this clonotype. CDR3 amino acids: CASSLEVWDSHYNSPLHF. The DNA for the CDR3 is TGTGCCAGCAGCTTAGAGGTCTGGGACAGCCACTATAATTCACCCCTCCACTTT. This chain links TRBV7-8 with TRBJ1-6, with 7 bases aligning to TRBD1. Germline V CDR1 and CDR2: SGHVS, FQNEAQ. Germline trimming cut 1 base from V and 3 bases from J; bases unmatched to any gene: 9. This CDR3 is built from 18 residues.

J is TRBJ1-6 and V is TRBV6-5; tentative D call: TRBD1 (6 bases). CDR1 is MNHEY and CDR2 is SVGAGI in the germline V gene. Trimming took off 2 bases at V and 9 bases at J, with 17 bases between the two ends. This CDR3 has 16 residues. In DNA form, the CDR3 reads TGTGCCAGCAGTTACGAGGCAGGGGATGGTGGTTCACCCCTCCACTTT. It translates to CASSYEAGDGGSPLHF.

The table lists this clonotype with many counts. The rearrangement links TRBV7-2 to TRBJ1-5; D possibly corresponds to TRBD1 (6 bases). Looked up from germline, CDR1 is SGHTA and CDR2 is FQGNSA. The V and J ends lost 1 base and 7 bases respectively, with 11 bases between them. This CDR3 has 14 residues. CDR3 DNA: TGTGCCAGCAGCTTAGTGGGGGCCGGCCAGCCCCAGCATTTT. It encodes CASSLVGAGQPQHF.

The J gene is TRBJ2-3, the V gene TRBV19, with 7 bases fitting TRBD2. Germline V lookup: CDR1 LNHDA, CDR2 SQIVND (reference sequence). CDR3 length equals 19 residues. J gave up 0 bases and V 5 bases, and 17 bases lay outside the gene matches. This CDR3 is CASSSSGVQRGRSTDTQYF. The CDR3 DNA reads TGTGCCAGTAGTTCATCGGGGGTGCAGCGGGGCAGGAGCACAGATACGCAGTATTTT.

Of note for this clonotype: A read error may explain this, as a much larger clone is one base away. This chain uses TRBV7-2 with TRBJ2-3, with D perhaps TRBD1 or TRBD2 (5 bases each). CDR1 and CDR2 from the germline V gene are SGHTA and FQGNSA. This CDR3 comprises 13 residues. CDR3: CASSTLRGDTQSF. The CDR3 DNA reads TGTGCCAGCAGCACCCTGAGGGGAGATACGCAGTCTTTT. Combining the CDR3 with reference TRBV7-2 and TRBJ2-3 gives the whole variable domain GAGVSQSPSNKVTEKGKDVELRCDPISGHTALYWYRQSLGQGLEFLIYFQGNSAPDKSGLPSDRFSAERTGGSVSTLTIQRTQQEDSAVYLCASSTLRGDTQSFGPGTRLTVL.

The genes are TRBV4-1 and TRBJ2-1; TRBD2 is a possible D gene (6 bases). With 1 base removed from V and 10 bases from J, the gap between germline ends came to 8 bases. Germline CDR1 MGHRA, CDR2 YSYEKL. This CDR3 has 12 residues. The CDR3 DNA reads TGCGCCAGCAGCCAAGCAAGCGGGGAGCAGTTCTTC. This encodes CASSQASGEQFF.

V and J are TRBV7-2 and TRBJ2-1, with D hard to call. V was shortened by 1 base and J by 5 bases, with 12 bases between the two germline ends. The CDR3 has 15 amino acids. CDR1 is SGHTA, CDR2 FQGNSA, per germline. The CDR3 sequence is CASSLVVWSNNEQFF. The CDR3 nucleotides read TGTGCCAGCAGCTTAGTTGTCTGGTCGAACAATGAGCAGTTCTTC.

The chain has TRBV7-2 and TRBJ2-7; D not resolved. CDR3 length: 13 amino acids. Trimming cost V 1 base and J 6 bases, with 10 bases left between them. Germline lookup yields CDR1 SGHTA and CDR2 FQGNSA. CDR3 protein: CASSLVRVGEQYF. The CDR3 DNA is TGTGCCAGCAGCTTAGTTCGGGTTGGCGAGCAGTACTTC.

In its sample, this clonotype was seen a few times. V is TRBV7-6 and J is TRBJ2-1; the D gene is possibly TRBD2 (6 bases). There are 16 residues in the CDR3. CDR1 and CDR2 (germline): SGHVS, FNYEAQ. Trimming took off 1 base at V and 8 bases at J, with 18 bases between the two ends. CDR3 in DNA: TGTGCCAGCAGCTTAGAGGTCGGGAGTTTCGGGGATGAGCAGTTCTTC. It specifies CASSLEVGSFGDEQFF. The whole variable domain, remainder taken from reference TRBV7-6 and TRBJ2-1, is GAGVSQSPRYKVTKRGQDVALRCDPISGHVSLYWYRQALGQGPEFLTYFNYEAQQDKSGLPNDRFSAERPEGSISTLTIQRTEQRDSAMYRCASSLEVGSFGDEQFFGPGTRLTVL.

V and J are TRBV7-6 and TRBJ2-3, with no clear D. V lost 5 bases to trimming and J lost 2 bases, with 14 bases between them. The V gene's germline CDR1 is SGHVS and CDR2 FNYEAQ. This CDR3 has 15 amino acids. The CDR3 here is CASSLGHPHTDTQYF. CDR3 nucleotides: TGTGCCAGCAGCCTAGGGCACCCCCACACAGATACGCAGTATTTT.

V usage is TRBV20-1 and J usage is TRBJ2-1; D may be TRBD1 (5 bases). Germline assignment: CDR1 DFQATT and CDR2 SNEGSKA (reference sequence). The CDR3 extends over 16 amino acids. CDR3 coding DNA: TGCGGGGCTAACCGGGTAGCTAGTGATACCTACAATGAGCAGTTCTTC. As protein: CGANRVASDTYNEQFF.

This clonotype appeared a few times. The rearrangement links TRBV7-8 to TRBJ2-5, with D tentatively TRBD2 (7 bases). Germline CDR1 reads SGHVS; CDR2 reads FQNEAQ. V shed 1 base and J shed 3 bases, with 15 bases lying between them. The CDR3 spans 16 residues. As DNA, the CDR3 is TGTGCCAGCAGCTTAGTGATTTGGGGGGGCGAAGAGACCCAGTACTTC. Translating it yields CASSLVIWGGEETQYF.

In this sample, this clonotype turned up a few times. This chain joins TRBV12-3 or TRBV12-4 and TRBJ1-5; D possibly corresponds to TRBD1 (5 bases). This CDR3 contains 14 residues. Trimming left V 2 bases short and J 5 bases short, with 10 bases between. For the CDR3, the DNA is TGTGCCAGCAGTTTAAGATTCAGGGATCAGCCCCAGCATTTT. Protein sequence: CASSLRFRDQPQHF.

This chain connects TRBV19 to TRBJ2-4, with a possible D match to TRBD1 (5 bases). This CDR3 is built from 12 residues. Trimming left V 8 bases short and J 8 bases short, with 13 bases between. Germline V CDR1 and CDR2: LNHDA, SQIVND (reference sequence). In DNA form, the CDR3 reads TGTGCCAGTCGCCCTGAAGGGGACATTCAGTACTTC. Residues: CASRPEGDIQYF.

The rearrangement uses TRBV15 and TRBJ1-1, with 8 bases lining up with TRBD1. V shed 7 bases, J shed 3 bases, and the junction held 4 bases outside the gene matches. Germline lookup yields CDR1 LNHNV and CDR2 YYDKDF (reference sequence). This CDR3 is 13 amino acids long. The CDR3 DNA reads TGTGCCACCACCGGACAGGGTGACACTGAAGCTTTCTTT. Translating gives CATTGQGDTEAFF. The entire variable domain, with the rest obtained from reference TRBV15 and TRBJ1-1, is as follows: DAMVIQNPRYQVTQFGKPVTLSCSQTLNHNVMYWYQQKSSQAPKLLFHYYDKDFNNEADTPDNFQSRRPNTSFCFLDIRSPGLGDTAMYLCATTGQGDTEAFFGQGTRLTVV.

The chain is built from TRBV28 and TRBJ2-2; D perhaps matches TRBD2 (7 bases). The V end lost 1 base, the J end lost 0 bases, and 12 bases lay between the germline ends. The germline V gene encodes CDR1 MDHEN and CDR2 SYDVKM. This CDR3 contains 17 residues. DNA for the CDR3: TGTGCCAGCAGTTTATTCGGGGGGCCTTCGAACACCGGGGAGCTGTTTTTT. This codes for CASSLFGGPSNTGELFF.